The subject of this entry is one T cell receptor beta chain. The antigen remains unidentified. This record belongs to a study of somatic mutations in cytotoxic T cells in rheumatoid arthritis. Clones were sequenced by immunoSEQ multiplex PCR, and TCRdb holds only the in-frame ones, with some missing. Of approximately 5,000 clones in the sample, 82% were seen once. This CDR3 contains 15 residues. V gave up 2 bases and J gave up 5 bases; unmatched junction bases: 2. CDR1 and CDR2 from the germline V gene are MNHEY and SVGAGI. Overall study findings and caveats: For CD8+ T-cell clonality, rheumatoid arthritis patients and age-matched healthy controls did not differ significantly.

The receptor was derived from a woman aged 45 to 65 with rheumatoid arthritis. The sequenced sample was CD8+ T cells sorted from blood. The chain joins TRBV6-5 to TRBJ2-3; 12 bases align to TRBD2. The CDR3 spells CASSYKTSGGDTQYF. Here the CDR3 DNA reads TGTGCCAGCAGTTACAAGACTAGCGGGGGAGATACGCAGTATTTT.